This TCR beta chain was recorded in a study of T cell responses to AZD1222 COVID-19 vaccine. The CDR3 spans 11 residues. Germline V lookup: CDR1 SNHLY, CDR2 FYNNEI. Trimming took off 2 bases at V and 5 bases at J, with 3 bases between the two ends. TCRdb keeps only in-frame clones here, not all; method: immunoSEQ multiplex PCR. The sample contains under 150,000 clones, 75% to 95% of which appear only once. Sequenced here: peripheral blood, sampled on day 0 of AZD1222 vaccination. V usage is TRBV2 and J usage is TRBJ2-5; unclear D gene. The origin of this receptor is an adult in good health. CDR3 nucleotide sequence: TGTGCCAGCAGTGAACAGGAGACCCAGTACTTC. Its translation is CASSEQETQYF.